One sample yielded the 22 T cell receptor beta chains listed below, sequenced in a study of spatial heterogeneity in lung cancer. TCRdb called the 5' RACE reads again in MiXCR, with one record for every CDR3 protein. The data contain more than 6,500 distinct CDR3 sequences, roughly 8.6% of them seen just once; the ten biggest clones take up 45% to 50%. The time point: sample taken at primary tumor resection. Unsorted samples of tumor, nontumor lung or frozen PBMC had their whole RNA sequenced. The sequenced sample was PBMCs, obtained at surgery. Every receptor here comes from a male donor with early-stage non-small cell lung cancer.

This clonotype came up many times. The size of this beta chain means little, since it is a stray read in a library made for alpha chains. V usage is TRBV5-1 and J usage is TRBJ2-1; D unclear. The V end lost 6 bases, the J end lost 8 bases, and 18 bases lay between the germline ends. The CDR3 runs 14 residues. CDR1 is SGHRS, CDR2 YFSETQ, per germline. For the CDR3, the DNA is TGCGCCAGCACCCCCAGATTTGAGAGCCATGAGCAGTTCTTC. Its translation: CASTPRFESHEQFF.

This clonotype was picked up many times. The library was built for alpha chains, so this beta chain is an off-target read and its size means little. The J gene is TRBJ2-7, the V gene TRBV6-5; the match to TRBD1 covers 10 bases. Germline assignment: CDR1 MNHEY and CDR2 SVGAGI. J gave up 3 bases and V 0 bases, and 5 bases lay outside the gene matches. The CDR3 consists of 16 residues. This CDR3 reads CASSYSSGTGDYEQYF. CDR3 sequence (DNA): TGTGCCAGCAGTTACTCGAGCGGGACAGGGGACTACGAGCAGTACTTC.

Ten or more counts support this clonotype. With the library built for alpha chains, this beta chain is off target and its frequency is not meaningful. V usage is TRBV11-2 and J usage is TRBJ1-2; D not resolved. Trimming removed 3 bases from V and 4 bases from J, with 6 bases in between. The CDR3 is made up of 12 amino acids. Looked up from germline, CDR1 is SGHAT and CDR2 is FQNNGV. The DNA for the CDR3 is TGTGCCAGCAGCTTCATCGGCTATGGCTACACCTTC. Its translation is CASSFIGYGYTF.

Many counts were recorded for this clonotype. The library was designed around alpha chains, so this beta chain is a stray read whose abundance carries little weight. This chain joins TRBV9 and TRBJ1-1; no clear D gene. This CDR3 is built from 14 residues. V lost 0 bases, J lost 1 base, and 7 bases lay in between. CDR1 is SGDLS and CDR2 is YYNGEE in the germline V gene. CDR3 DNA sequence: TGTGCCAGCAGCGTAGTTTCCTCGAACACTGAAGCTTTCTTT. Protein sequence: CASSVVSSNTEAFF.

By its share, this clonotype is medium-sized. For a library built for alpha chains, this beta chain is a stray read; little rests on its size. The chain combines TRBV5-1 with TRBJ2-2; D ambiguous. In germline, CDR1 is SGHRS, CDR2 YFSETQ. Between the trimmed V and J ends, which lost 0 bases and 7 bases, there was a span of 10 bases. The CDR3 runs 14 residues. CDR3 in amino acids: CASSLGQVGGELFF. In nucleotides, the CDR3 is TGCGCCAGCAGCTTGGGTCAAGTCGGCGGGGAGCTGTTTTTT.

This clonotype was seen ten or more times. This beta chain is off target for a library built for alpha chains, so its abundance means little. The chain links TRBV11-2 to TRBJ2-3; TRBD2 matches at 9 bases. Germline V gene lookup returns CDR1 SGHAT and CDR2 FQNNGV. Losses at the gene ends were 5 bases for V and 0 bases for J; bases not matched to a gene: 3. The CDR3 extends over 15 amino acids. In DNA, the CDR3 is TGTGCCAGCAGCCATAGCGGGAGAAGCACAGATACGCAGTATTTT. Translation: CASSHSGRSTDTQYF.

At least ten counts were recorded for this clonotype. This beta chain was picked up by a library intended for alpha chains and is off target, so its count carries little meaning. The rearrangement links TRBV7-9 to TRBJ1-2, with 8 positions matching TRBD1. The junction had 10 bases not matched to a gene; V was cut back by 1 base and J by 3 bases. Germline V gene data show CDR1 as SEHNR and CDR2 as FQNEAQ (reference sequence). CDR3 size: 17 residues. The CDR3 DNA follows: TGTGCCAGCAGCTTAGTCGGATCGGGACAGGCGTACTATGGCTACACCTTC. Translated: CASSLVGSGQAYYGYTF.

This clonotype came up many times. The size of this beta chain means little, since it is a stray read in a library made for alpha chains. The chain links TRBV28 to TRBJ1-2; 10 bases align to TRBD1. The germline V gene has CDR1 MDHEN and CDR2 SYDVKM. Germline trimming cut 7 bases from V and 5 bases from J; bases unmatched to any gene: 10. The CDR3 runs to 15 residues. The CDR3 here is CASTQVDRGRYGYTF. The CDR3 DNA reads as TGTGCCAGCACCCAGGTCGACAGGGGGCGTTATGGCTACACCTTC.

This clonotype has at least ten counts. This beta chain is a stray sequence in a library constructed for alpha chains; its clone size is not meaningful. The chain employs TRBV20-1 and TRBJ2-7, with D perhaps matching TRBD1 (6 bases). CDR3 length: 16 residues. The V end was cut by 0 bases, the J end by 2 bases, with 17 bases between. Per germline, CDR1 DFQATT and CDR2 SNEGSKA (reference sequence). The DNA of the CDR3 is TGCAGTGCTAGAGATTGGGCGTCGACAGGAACCTACGAGCAGTACTTC. It yields the protein CSARDWASTGTYEQYF.

Many counts were recorded for this clonotype. This beta chain is an unintended read in a library built for alpha chains; its size means little. The chain recombines TRBV27 with TRBJ2-7; D gene uncertain. In germline, CDR1 is MNHEY, CDR2 SMNVEV (reference sequence). Between the trimmed V and J ends, which lost 2 bases and 6 bases, there was a span of 20 bases. The CDR3 is made up of 16 amino acids. The chain's CDR3 is CASSLVFSSGPGEQYF. The CDR3 DNA reads as TGTGCCAGCAGTTTAGTTTTTTCGTCCGGACCCGGCGAGCAGTACTTC.

This clonotype has more than one count but fewer than ten. Given a much more abundant clone one base away, this may be a read error. The size of this beta chain means little, since it is a stray read in a library made for alpha chains. This sequence joins TRBV29-1 and TRBJ2-7, with unresolved D. The CDR3 length is 13 residues. Germline V lookup: CDR1 SQVTM, CDR2 ANQGSEA. The CDR3: CSVASAESYGQYF. The DNA for the CDR3 is TGCAGCGTTGCCTCAGCCGAGAGTTACGGGCAGTACTTC.

Ten or more counts support this clonotype. Germline and junction disagree at one end, which may indicate a read error. This beta chain is a stray read from a library made for alpha chains; its abundance is not meaningful. CDR3 nucleotides: TGCAGTGCTCGCAAGTCAGGGGTGAACGCTGAAGCTTTCTTT. It is translated as CSARKSGVNAEAFF. This chain uses TRBV20-1 with TRBJ1-1; a possible D gene is TRBD1 (6 bases). The CDR3 length is 14 residues. Germline V CDR1 and CDR2: DFQATT, SNEGSKA (reference sequence).

This clonotype was observed at least ten times. This beta chain is an unintended read in a library built for alpha chains; its size means little. V and J are TRBV18 and TRBJ2-1, with D unresolved. Trimming cost V 0 bases and J 9 bases, with 6 bases left between them. The CDR3 contains 12 residues. Germline CDR1 is KGHSH and CDR2 is LQKENI. In DNA, the CDR3 is TGTGCCAGCTCACCACCGGAGAGTGAGCAGTTCTTC. Its translation: CASSPPESEQFF.

A word on this clonotype: This beta chain lies outside the target of a library built for alpha chains; its clone size means little. CDR3 residues: CASSELGPSSYNEQFF. The CDR3 DNA reads as TGTGCCAGCAGTGAATTAGGACCGAGCTCCTACAATGAGCAGTTCTTC. The chain uses TRBV6-1 and TRBJ2-1; D ambiguous. Germline values: CDR1 MNHNS, CDR2 SASEGT. This CDR3 has 16 residues. The V end was cut by 2 bases, the J end by 0 bases, with 11 bases between.

In regard to this clonotype: This beta chain was picked up by a library intended for alpha chains and is off target, so its count carries little meaning. This chain links TRBV4-1 with TRBJ2-7; TRBD2 matches at 9 bases. After removal of 1 base from V and 5 bases from J, the junction contained 0 bases not matched to a gene. The CDR3 has 13 residues. Per germline, CDR1 MGHRA and CDR2 YSYEKL. The CDR3 protein is CASSQGLADEQYF. Written as DNA, the CDR3 is TGCGCCAGCAGCCAAGGACTAGCGGACGAGCAGTACTTC.

This clonotype appeared many times. Since it is a stray read in a library aimed at alpha chains, this beta chain has a size that is not meaningful. The rearrangement links TRBV29-1 to TRBJ1-3; TRBD1 matches 8 bases. The CDR3 spans 15 residues. Germline values: CDR1 SQVTM, CDR2 ANQGSEA. J was trimmed by 2 bases and V by 4 bases; bases with no gene match: 7. In DNA, the CDR3 is TGCAGCGTTGGTCTAGGACAGGGAACTGGAAACACCATATATTTT. Translating gives CSVGLGQGTGNTIYF.

This clonotype was found many times. This beta chain slipped into a library made for alpha chains as a stray read, so its size is not meaningful. The rearrangement links TRBV27 to TRBJ1-2; TRBD1 agrees at 7 bases. Germline CDR1 MNHEY, CDR2 SMNVEV (reference sequence). This CDR3 is 15 amino acids long. J lost 1 base, V lost 5 bases, and 7 bases had no gene match. The CDR3 reads CASSPVTGNNYGYTF. The DNA of the CDR3 is TGTGCCAGCAGTCCCGTGACAGGGAATAACTATGGCTACACCTTC.

This clonotype was counted ten times or more. With the library built for alpha chains, this beta chain is off target and its frequency is not meaningful. The chain joins TRBV20-1 to TRBJ2-7; D not resolved. The germline V gene has CDR1 DFQATT and CDR2 SNEGSKA (reference sequence). The CDR3 extends over 11 amino acids. V shed 0 bases and J shed 4 bases, with 4 bases lying between them. The CDR3 DNA reads TGCAGTGCTAGAGAACAGTACGAGCAGTACTTC. It encodes CSAREQYEQYF.

This clonotype has a count of ten or more. This beta chain turned up in a library designed for alpha chains; as an off-target read, its abundance says little. The chain uses TRBV6-1 and TRBJ2-3, with D unclear. CDR3 size: 13 residues. Trimming stripped 6 bases from V and 1 base from J, with 8 bases between. Germline V CDR1 and CDR2: MNHNS, SASEGT. The DNA of the CDR3 is TGTGCCAGCAGCGGAATCGGCACAGATACGCAGTATTTT. Translated, it gives CASSGIGTDTQYF.

With regard to this clonotype: This beta chain lies outside the target of a library built for alpha chains; its clone size means little. The V gene is TRBV5-1, the J gene TRBJ2-2; either TRBD1 or TRBD2 may supply D (6 bases each). CDR1 SGHRS and CDR2 YFSETQ come from the germline V gene. The CDR3 contains 15 residues. The germline V and J ends were trimmed by 9 bases and 3 bases, with 18 bases remaining between them. In nucleotides, the CDR3 is TGCGCCACCCAACCTGGGGGGCCCGACACCGGGGAGCTGTTTTTT. Protein sequence: CATQPGGPDTGELFF.

This clonotype was picked up many times. A library prepared for alpha chains yielded this beta chain as an off-target read; its size is of little meaning. The chain carries TRBV10-3 and TRBJ1-1; the D is unclear. The germline CDR1 and CDR2 sequences are ENHRY and SYGVKD. V shed 9 bases and J shed 6 bases, with 17 bases lying between them. The CDR3 runs to 13 residues. Here the CDR3 reads CAMASMGFAEAFF. The CDR3 bases are TGTGCCATGGCTTCGATGGGATTCGCTGAAGCTTTCTTT.

This clonotype was picked up many times. The library was built for alpha chains, so this beta chain is an off-target read and its size means little. This chain uses TRBV12-5 with TRBJ2-6, with unresolved D. CDR3 length: 19 amino acids. From germline, CDR1 is LGHNT and CDR2 FRNRAP. The V gene lost 5 bases and the J gene lost 0 bases, with 20 bases spanning the gap. The CDR3 loop is CASGPTYRQASSGANVLTF. The CDR3 DNA follows: TGTGCTAGTGGTCCGACCTATCGCCAGGCCAGCTCTGGGGCCAACGTCCTGACTTTC.